This TCR beta chain appears in the sequencing data of a study of shared clonotypes between healthy human individuals. Ten immunoSEQ deep assay plates were used to sequence unsorted PBMC DNA. Clones were sequenced by immunoSEQ multiplex PCR, and TCRdb holds only the in-frame ones, with some missing. This table holds about 500,000 clones, 70% to 80% found once. The germline V and J ends were trimmed by 1 base and 0 bases, with 13 bases remaining between them. CDR1 and CDR2 (germline): SGHTA, FQGNSA. The length of the CDR3 is 17 residues. This TCR was recovered from a woman aged 40-49 years in good health. Some clones in this sample may be carry-over from other donors' samples. The chain recombines TRBV7-2 with TRBJ1-5; tentatively, D is TRBD1 (5 bases). Sequenced sample: PBMCs. The CDR3 bases are TGTGCCAGCAGCTTAGAAACAGGATACTATAGCAATCAGCCCCAGCATTTT. Its protein product is CASSLETGYYSNQPQHF.